This T cell receptor beta chain was sequenced in a study of cytomegalovirus exposure and HLA in healthy donors. General observations from the study: One cluster of highly shared sequence variants probably arose as a sequencing artifact. Testing in vitro showed a few CMV-associated chains specific for CMV antigens. TCR beta chains numbering 164 were designated cytomegalovirus-associated. As a later analysis revealed, the rate of TCR association differed by HLA locus, with DRB1 most and HLA-C fewest.

Note on this clone: What it binds is unknown.

The CDR3 totals 17 residues. CDR1 and CDR2 (germline): SGHAT, FQNNGV. With 1 base clipped from V and 5 bases from J, the junction kept 10 bases outside the gene matches. This PCR relied on a set of 60 Vbeta primers and 13 Jbeta primers. Assay used: immunoSEQ multiplex PCR; TCRdb lists only in-frame clones, some missing. Here the sample spans over 150,000 clones, 78% being singletons. V gene TRBV11-2 combines with J gene TRBJ2-3; 9 bases align to TRBD1. This clonotype was sampled from a woman aged 45-65 years in good health and CMV-seropositive. Sequenced input: PBMCs. The CDR3 DNA is TGTGCCAGCAGCTTAGGGCAGGCGGGACAGGGCATAGATACGCAGTATTTT. It yields the protein CASSLGQAGQGIDTQYF.